A selection of T cell receptor beta chains follows, all from one sample in a study of OX40 agonist ivuxolimab in advanced cancers. Profiling relied on immunoSEQ multiplex PCR, and the TCRdb table lists in-frame clones only, not all of them. The data show about 80,000 clones, about 93% seen once. The sample was CD4+ or CD8+ T cells sorted from blood, taken in a trial of the OX40 agonist ivuxolimab. The receptors originated from an adult with an advanced solid tumor such as melanoma, head and neck, liver or kidney cancer. Both conserved end residues are part of each CDR3. Each record gives: CDR3 DNA, CDR3 protein, clone size, D gene, J gene, V gene. D genes are given only for firm matches. The size field is filled for only some rows; it gives once, few, many or a size class.

CDR3nt: TGTGCCAGCAGCTCGGCCGGGACTAGTGGCTACGAGCAGTACTTC; CDR3aa: CASSSAGTSGYEQYF; abundance: once; d_gene: TRBD2; j_gene: TRBJ2-7; v_gene: TRBV13
CDR3nt: TGTGCCAGCAGCCCCCACAGGGTCCTCCTCCAAGAGACCCAGTACTTC; CDR3aa: CASSPHRVLLQETQYF; abundance: NA; d_gene: NA; j_gene: TRBJ2-5; v_gene: TRBV7-6
CDR3nt: TGTGCCAGCAGCCGTCTAGCGGACCCCTACGAGCAGTACTTC; CDR3aa: CASSRLADPYEQYF; abundance: NA; d_gene: TRBD2; j_gene: TRBJ2-7; v_gene: TRBV13
CDR3nt: TGTGCCACCAGCAGAGACAGGGCGAATGAAAAACTGTTTTTT; CDR3aa: CATSRDRANEKLFF; abundance: NA; d_gene: NA; j_gene: TRBJ1-4; v_gene: TRBV15
CDR3nt: TGCGCCAGCAGCTGGGGACAGGGAGGGGACACTGAAGCTTTCTTT; CDR3aa: CASSWGQGGDTEAFF; abundance: NA; d_gene: TRBD1; j_gene: TRBJ1-1; v_gene: TRBV5-1
CDR3nt: TGCGCCAGCAGCGCAAGCGGGAGGGGCTCCTACACCGGGGAGCTGTTTTTT; CDR3aa: CASSASGRGSYTGELFF; abundance: NA; d_gene: TRBD2; j_gene: TRBJ2-2; v_gene: TRBV5-1
CDR3nt: TGTGCCAGCAGCGTAGAGGTCAGCCAAGAGACCCAGTACTTC; CDR3aa: CASSVEVSQETQYF; abundance: once; d_gene: NA; j_gene: TRBJ2-5; v_gene: TRBV9
CDR3nt: TGTGCCAGCAGCTTGGGAGGGACAACTGAGCAGTACTTC; CDR3aa: CASSLGGTTEQYF; abundance: NA; d_gene: NA; j_gene: TRBJ2-7; v_gene: TRBV5-6
CDR3nt: TGTGCCAGCAGTTACTCGACAGGGAGCAATCAGCCCCAGCATTTT; CDR3aa: CASSYSTGSNQPQHF; abundance: NA; d_gene: TRBD1; j_gene: TRBJ1-5; v_gene: TRBV6-5
CDR3nt: TGTGCCAGCAGCTTACTTCGGGGACAGGACCATGGCTACACCTTC; CDR3aa: CASSLLRGQDHGYTF; abundance: NA; d_gene: TRBD1; j_gene: TRBJ1-2; v_gene: TRBV7-9
CDR3nt: TGTGCCAGTAGTATTTCAGGGGCCTACGAGCAGTACTTC; CDR3aa: CASSISGAYEQYF; abundance: NA; d_gene: NA; j_gene: TRBJ2-7; v_gene: TRBV19
CDR3nt: TGTGCCATCAGTGCGGGGGGTAGCTCCTACGAGCAGTACTTC; CDR3aa: CAISAGGSSYEQYF; abundance: NA; d_gene: TRBD2; j_gene: TRBJ2-7; v_gene: TRBV10-3
CDR3nt: TGTGCCAGCAGCTTAAATCGGCGGGGGGGAGACGAGCAGTACTTC; CDR3aa: CASSLNRRGGDEQYF; abundance: NA; d_gene: TRBD2; j_gene: TRBJ2-7; v_gene: TRBV7-8
CDR3nt: TGTGCCAGTAGTATTGTCCAGGGATATATGAACACTGAAGCTTTCTTT; CDR3aa: CASSIVQGYMNTEAFF; abundance: once; d_gene: NA; j_gene: TRBJ1-1; v_gene: TRBV19
CDR3nt: TGTGCCAGCAGTGCCCAGGGACGGAACTATGGCTACACCTTC; CDR3aa: CASSAQGRNYGYTF; abundance: NA; d_gene: NA; j_gene: TRBJ1-2; v_gene: TRBV27
CDR3nt: TGTGCCAGCAGCCCGAGCGGCACTGAAGCTTTCTTT; CDR3aa: CASSPSGTEAFF; abundance: NA; d_gene: NA; j_gene: TRBJ1-1; v_gene: TRBV5-4
CDR3nt: TGTGCCAGCACCGACGGGAGGCCGTACAATGAGCAGTTCTTC; CDR3aa: CASTDGRPYNEQFF; abundance: NA; d_gene: TRBD2; j_gene: TRBJ2-1; v_gene: TRBV27
CDR3nt: TGTGCCAGCAGCACCCGGAGGGGGACAGGGGGCGTTGGCTACACCTTC; CDR3aa: CASSTRRGTGGVGYTF; abundance: NA; d_gene: TRBD1; j_gene: TRBJ1-2; v_gene: TRBV9
CDR3nt: TGTGCCAGCAGCTTAGGACAGGGCCCAGGTGGCTACACCTTC; CDR3aa: CASSLGQGPGGYTF; abundance: once; d_gene: NA; j_gene: TRBJ1-2; v_gene: TRBV13
CDR3nt: TGTGCCAGCAGCTTAGGGCCCCGGGGCTACACCTTC; CDR3aa: CASSLGPRGYTF; abundance: NA; d_gene: NA; j_gene: TRBJ1-2; v_gene: TRBV7-9
CDR3nt: TGTGCCAGCAGCTTAAACCGGGGACAGGATGCGTCGGAAGCTTTCTTT; CDR3aa: CASSLNRGQDASEAFF; abundance: NA; d_gene: TRBD1; j_gene: TRBJ1-1; v_gene: TRBV11-2
CDR3nt: TGTGCCAGCAGCCAGGCCCCCGGGCCTACCTACGAGCAGTACTTC; CDR3aa: CASSQAPGPTYEQYF; abundance: NA; d_gene: NA; j_gene: TRBJ2-7; v_gene: TRBV4-2
CDR3nt: TGTGCCAGCAGTTCGGCAGGGGGGTCATACGAGCAGTACTTC; CDR3aa: CASSSAGGSYEQYF; abundance: NA; d_gene: NA; j_gene: TRBJ2-7; v_gene: TRBV27
CDR3nt: TGTGCCAGCAGTTACGGGACAGATTCCTACGAGCAGTACTTC; CDR3aa: CASSYGTDSYEQYF; abundance: NA; d_gene: TRBD1; j_gene: TRBJ2-7; v_gene: TRBV11-2
CDR3nt: TGTGCCAGCAGCTCCGGGACAGGTATCGGGGAGCAGTTCTTC; CDR3aa: CASSSGTGIGEQFF; abundance: NA; d_gene: TRBD1; j_gene: TRBJ2-1; v_gene: TRBV2
CDR3nt: TGTGCCAGCAGTGTGAGCGGGGGGATAGCAGATACGCAGTATTTT; CDR3aa: CASSVSGGIADTQYF; abundance: NA; d_gene: TRBD2; j_gene: TRBJ2-3; v_gene: TRBV2
CDR3nt: TGTGCCAGCAGCTTCCCGGGACTAGCGGACTACGAGCAGTACTTC; CDR3aa: CASSFPGLADYEQYF; abundance: NA; d_gene: TRBD2; j_gene: TRBJ2-7; v_gene: TRBV7-9
CDR3nt: TGTGCCAGCAGCTCAGGGCCGGCCTACGAGCAGTACTTC; CDR3aa: CASSSGPAYEQYF; abundance: NA; d_gene: NA; j_gene: TRBJ2-7; v_gene: TRBV5-6
CDR3nt: TGTGCCAGCAGCTTAGCGGAGACAGTAGGCGGCCAGTTCTTC; CDR3aa: CASSLAETVGGQFF; abundance: NA; d_gene: NA; j_gene: TRBJ2-1; v_gene: TRBV7-2
CDR3nt: TGTGCCAGCAGCGTTCTAGTAGATACGCAGTATTTT; CDR3aa: CASSVLVDTQYF; abundance: NA; d_gene: NA; j_gene: TRBJ2-3; v_gene: TRBV11-2
CDR3nt: TGTGCCAGCAGCTTAAGACTAGAGCAGTTCTTC; CDR3aa: CASSLRLEQFF; abundance: NA; d_gene: NA; j_gene: TRBJ2-1; v_gene: TRBV7-2
CDR3nt: TGTGCCAGCAGCCCCGGCGTCACAGATACGCAGTATTTT; CDR3aa: CASSPGVTDTQYF; abundance: NA; d_gene: NA; j_gene: TRBJ2-3; v_gene: TRBV5-6
CDR3nt: TGTGCCTGGAGCGTCCCCGGGGAGCTGTTTTTT; CDR3aa: CAWSVPGELFF; abundance: NA; d_gene: NA; j_gene: TRBJ2-2; v_gene: TRBV30